This paragraph covers one T cell receptor (beta chain) sequence. Its antigen is unknown. The germline gene is not matched at one end of the junction; a read error may be the cause. A J-beta primer mix and a sample-barcoded 5' primer were used in a second PCR of about 7 to 12 cycles. Every molecule of cDNA carried a tag from a template-switch adaptor with 12 random nucleotides. TCRdb re-called the 5' RACE reads through MiXCR, storing one row per CDR3 protein. The sample consists of about a million distinct CDR3 sequences, around 48% of them appearing once. This entry is derived from a study of blood T cells in healthy people across ages. General study results and limits: The unknown donor CMV status may have confounded expanded clonotype changes.

This CDR3 is built from 16 residues. Germline V gives CDR1 LGHNA, CDR2 YNFKEQ. This clonotype was obtained from a man younger than 40 in good health. The chain recombines TRBV4-2 with TRBJ2-7; 11 positions match TRBD2. The sequenced sample consisted of blood. In DNA form, the CDR3 reads TGTGCCAGCAACCAAGAAGTAGCGGGGGGGTCCTACGAGCAGTACTTC. Its translation is CASNQEVAGGSYEQYF.